This TCR beta chain stems from a study of neoadjuvant anti-PD-1 for oral cavity cancer. Here immunoSEQ multiplex PCR was the method, and the copy in TCRdb shows in-frame clones only, minus some. The table has almost 7,000 clones, roughly 70% seen once; the top ten hold roughly 2.5%. CDR1 and CDR2 (germline): SGDLS, YYNGEE. This CDR3 region has 16 residues. With V trimmed by 4 bases and J by 4 bases, 11 bases remained unmatched. The starting material was PBMCs, obtained before nivolumab (anti-PD-1) treatment. J is TRBJ2-7 and V is TRBV9; TRBD1 matches at 10 bases. The receptor was derived from a person between 40 and 85 years old with oral cavity squamous cell carcinoma. CDR3: CASSLEGDRGLYEQYF. CDR3 DNA: TGTGCCAGCAGCCTCGAGGGGGACAGGGGTTTGTACGAGCAGTACTTC. Combining the CDR3 with reference TRBV9 and TRBJ2-7 gives the whole variable domain DSGVTQTPKHLITATGQRVTLRCSPRSGDLSVYWYQQSLDQGLQFLIQYYNGEERAKGNILERFSAQQFPDLHSELNLSSLELGDSALYFCASSLEGDRGLYEQYFGPGTRLTVT.